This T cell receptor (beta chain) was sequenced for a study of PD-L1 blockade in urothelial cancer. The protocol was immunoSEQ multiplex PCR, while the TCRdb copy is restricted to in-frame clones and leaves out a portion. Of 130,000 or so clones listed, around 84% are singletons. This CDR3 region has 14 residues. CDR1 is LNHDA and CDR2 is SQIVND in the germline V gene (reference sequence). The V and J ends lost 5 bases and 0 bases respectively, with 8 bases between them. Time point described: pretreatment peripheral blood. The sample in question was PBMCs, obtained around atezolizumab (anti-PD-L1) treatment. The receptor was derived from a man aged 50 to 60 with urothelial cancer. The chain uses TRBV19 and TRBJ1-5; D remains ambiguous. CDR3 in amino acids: CASSGSDSNQPQHF. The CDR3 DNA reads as TGTGCCAGTAGTGGTAGCGATAGCAATCAGCCCCAGCATTTT.